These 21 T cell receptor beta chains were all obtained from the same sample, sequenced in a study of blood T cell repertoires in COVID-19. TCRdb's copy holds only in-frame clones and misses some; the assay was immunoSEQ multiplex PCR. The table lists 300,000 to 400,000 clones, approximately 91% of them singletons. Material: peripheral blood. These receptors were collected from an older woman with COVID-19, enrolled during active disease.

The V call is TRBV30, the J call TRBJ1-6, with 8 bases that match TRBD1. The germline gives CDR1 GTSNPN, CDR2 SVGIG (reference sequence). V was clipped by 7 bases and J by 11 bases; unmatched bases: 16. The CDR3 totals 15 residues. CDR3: CAFTGQGASGAPLHF. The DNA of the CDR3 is TGTGCCTTTACAGGACAGGGAGCCTCAGGCGCACCCCTCCACTTT.

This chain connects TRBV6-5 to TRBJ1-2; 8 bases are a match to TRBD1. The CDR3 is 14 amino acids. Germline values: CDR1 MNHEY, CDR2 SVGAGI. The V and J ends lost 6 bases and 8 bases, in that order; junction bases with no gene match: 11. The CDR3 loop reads CASSPPQGARGYTF. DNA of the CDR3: TGTGCCAGCAGCCCACCCCAGGGGGCGCGGGGCTACACCTTC.

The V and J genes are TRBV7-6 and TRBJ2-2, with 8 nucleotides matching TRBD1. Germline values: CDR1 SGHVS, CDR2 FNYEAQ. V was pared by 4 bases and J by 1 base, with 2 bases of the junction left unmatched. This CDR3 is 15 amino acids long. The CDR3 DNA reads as TGTGCCAGCAGCTACAGGGGGTGGAACACCGGGGAGCTGTTTTTT. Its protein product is CASSYRGWNTGELFF. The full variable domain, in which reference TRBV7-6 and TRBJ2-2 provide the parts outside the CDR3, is GAGVSQSPRYKVTKRGQDVALRCDPISGHVSLYWYRQALGQGPEFLTYFNYEAQQDKSGLPNDRFSAERPEGSISTLTIQRTEQRDSAMYRCASSYRGWNTGELFFGEGSRLTVL.

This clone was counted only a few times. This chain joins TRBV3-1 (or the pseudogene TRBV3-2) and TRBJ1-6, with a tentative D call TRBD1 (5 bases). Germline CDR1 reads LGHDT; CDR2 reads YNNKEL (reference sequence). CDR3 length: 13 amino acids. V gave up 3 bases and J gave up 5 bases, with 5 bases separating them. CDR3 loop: CASSQTDNSPLHF. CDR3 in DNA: TGTGCCAGCAGCCAGACAGATAATTCACCCCTCCACTTT.

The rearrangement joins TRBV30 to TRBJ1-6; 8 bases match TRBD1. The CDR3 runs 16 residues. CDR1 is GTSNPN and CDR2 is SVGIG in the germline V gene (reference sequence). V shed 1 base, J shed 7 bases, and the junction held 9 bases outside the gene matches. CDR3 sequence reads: CAWSGQRAGGNSPLHF. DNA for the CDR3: TGTGCCTGGAGTGGGCAGCGGGCAGGGGGCAATTCACCCCTCCACTTT.

CDR3 DNA: TGTGCCAGCAGTATAGGGGGGAGGGGGTCAGATACGCAGTATTTT. Protein sequence: CASSIGGRGSDTQYF. The V gene is TRBV27, the J gene TRBJ2-3; maybe TRBD2 (7 bases). Germline V gene data show CDR1 as MNHEY and CDR2 as SMNVEV (reference sequence). Trimming removed 5 bases at V and 4 bases at J, with 16 bases between. There are 15 residues in the CDR3.

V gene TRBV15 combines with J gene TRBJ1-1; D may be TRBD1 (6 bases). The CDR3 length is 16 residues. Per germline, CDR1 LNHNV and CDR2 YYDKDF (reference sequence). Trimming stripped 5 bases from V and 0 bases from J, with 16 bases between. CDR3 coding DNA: TGTGCCACCAGCCTACAGGACAGCCAAATGAACACTGAAGCTTTCTTT. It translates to CATSLQDSQMNTEAFF.

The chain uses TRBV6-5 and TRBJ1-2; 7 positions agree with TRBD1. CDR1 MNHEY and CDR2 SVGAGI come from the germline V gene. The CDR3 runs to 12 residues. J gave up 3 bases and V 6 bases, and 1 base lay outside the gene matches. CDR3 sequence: CASSGTDYGYTF. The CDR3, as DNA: TGTGCCAGCAGCGGGACAGACTATGGCTACACCTTC.

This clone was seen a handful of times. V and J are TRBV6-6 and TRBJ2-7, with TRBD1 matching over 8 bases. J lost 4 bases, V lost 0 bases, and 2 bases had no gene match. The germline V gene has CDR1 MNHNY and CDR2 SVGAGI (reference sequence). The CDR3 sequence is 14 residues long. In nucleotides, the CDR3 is TGTGCCAGCAGTTACTCCCAGGGGGCGTACGAGCAGTACTTC. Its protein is CASSYSQGAYEQYF.

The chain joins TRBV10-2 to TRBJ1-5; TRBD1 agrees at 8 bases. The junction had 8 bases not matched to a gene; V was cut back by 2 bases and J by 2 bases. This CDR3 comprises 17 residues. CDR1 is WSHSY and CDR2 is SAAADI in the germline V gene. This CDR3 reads CASSEVQGAVGNQPQHF. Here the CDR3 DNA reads TGCGCCAGCAGTGAGGTGCAGGGGGCGGTTGGCAATCAGCCCCAGCATTTT.

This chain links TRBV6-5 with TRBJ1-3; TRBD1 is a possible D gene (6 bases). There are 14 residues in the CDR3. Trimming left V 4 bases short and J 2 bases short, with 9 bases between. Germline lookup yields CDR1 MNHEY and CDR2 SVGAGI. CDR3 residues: CASSSTGPGNTIYF. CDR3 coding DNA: TGTGCCAGCAGTTCAACAGGGCCTGGAAACACCATATATTTT.

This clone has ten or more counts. DNA of the CDR3: TGTGCCAGTTCCACAGGGAACAATGAGCAGTTCTTC. Its translation: CASSTGNNEQFF. The chain links TRBV6-5 to TRBJ2-1; TRBD1 might be the D (6 bases). V lost 9 bases to trimming and J lost 5 bases, with 11 bases between them. CDR1 and CDR2 (germline): MNHEY, SVGAGI. The CDR3 spans 12 residues.

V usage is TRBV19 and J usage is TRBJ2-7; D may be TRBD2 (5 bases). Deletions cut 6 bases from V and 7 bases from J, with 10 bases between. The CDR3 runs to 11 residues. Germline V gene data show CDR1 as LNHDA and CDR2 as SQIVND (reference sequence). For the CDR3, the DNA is TGTGCCAGTAGCAATCGAGGGGAGCAGTACTTC. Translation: CASSNRGEQYF.

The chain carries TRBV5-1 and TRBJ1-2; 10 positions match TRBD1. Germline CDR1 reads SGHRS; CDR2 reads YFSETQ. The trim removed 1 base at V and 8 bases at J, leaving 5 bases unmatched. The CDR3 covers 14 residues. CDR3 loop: CASSLSGTGDGYTF. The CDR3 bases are TGCGCCAGCAGCTTGAGCGGGACAGGGGACGGCTACACCTTC.

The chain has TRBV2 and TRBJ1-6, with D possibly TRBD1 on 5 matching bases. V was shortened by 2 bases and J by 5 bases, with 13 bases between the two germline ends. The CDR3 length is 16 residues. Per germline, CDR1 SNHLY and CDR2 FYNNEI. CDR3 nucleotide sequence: TGTGCCAGCAGTGAACAGGGAGGTTCGAATAATTCACCCCTCCACTTT. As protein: CASSEQGGSNNSPLHF.

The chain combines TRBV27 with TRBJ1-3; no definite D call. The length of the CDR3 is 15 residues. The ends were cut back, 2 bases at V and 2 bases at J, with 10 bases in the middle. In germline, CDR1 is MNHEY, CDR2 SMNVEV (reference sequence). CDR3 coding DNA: TGTGCCAGCAGTTTAGCGGGCATTCCTGGAAACACCATATATTTT. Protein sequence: CASSLAGIPGNTIYF.

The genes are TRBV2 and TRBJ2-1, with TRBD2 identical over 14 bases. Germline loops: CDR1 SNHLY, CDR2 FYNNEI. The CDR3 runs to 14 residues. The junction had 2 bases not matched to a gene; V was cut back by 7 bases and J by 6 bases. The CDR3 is CASIGLAGGNEQFF. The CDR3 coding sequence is TGTGCCAGCATTGGACTAGCGGGGGGCAATGAGCAGTTCTTC.

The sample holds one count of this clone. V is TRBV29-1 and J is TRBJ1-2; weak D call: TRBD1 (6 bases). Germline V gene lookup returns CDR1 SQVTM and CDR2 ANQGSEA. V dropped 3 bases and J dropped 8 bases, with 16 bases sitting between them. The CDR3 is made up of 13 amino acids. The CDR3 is CSVDRGLNWGYTF. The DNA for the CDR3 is TGCAGCGTTGACAGGGGCCTTAACTGGGGCTACACCTTC.

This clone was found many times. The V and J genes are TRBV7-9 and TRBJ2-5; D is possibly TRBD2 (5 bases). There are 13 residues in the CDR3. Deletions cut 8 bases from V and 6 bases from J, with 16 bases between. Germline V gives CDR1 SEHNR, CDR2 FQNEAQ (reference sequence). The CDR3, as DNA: TGTGCCAGCCACACCGCGGGTGCAAAGACCCAGTACTTC. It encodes CASHTAGAKTQYF.

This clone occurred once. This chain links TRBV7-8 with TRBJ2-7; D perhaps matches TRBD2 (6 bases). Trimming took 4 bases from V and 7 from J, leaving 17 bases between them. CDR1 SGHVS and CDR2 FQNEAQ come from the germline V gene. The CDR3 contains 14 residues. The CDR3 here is CASSSQTLGGEQYF. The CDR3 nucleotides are TGTGCCAGCAGCTCCCAAACACTAGGAGGGGAGCAGTACTTC.

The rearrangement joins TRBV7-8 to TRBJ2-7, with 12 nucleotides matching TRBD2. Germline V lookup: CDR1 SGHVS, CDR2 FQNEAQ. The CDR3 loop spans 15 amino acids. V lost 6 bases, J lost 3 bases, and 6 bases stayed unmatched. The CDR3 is CASSSRLAGDYEQYF. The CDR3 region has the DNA TGTGCCAGCAGTTCGCGACTAGCGGGGGACTACGAGCAGTACTTC.